This T cell receptor beta chain appears in the sequencing data of a study of blood T cells in healthy people across ages. Study observations and caveats: The study found more naive CD4+ cells and higher diversity in long-lived than aged donors.

V lost 4 bases to trimming and J lost 0 bases, with 13 bases between them. CDR3 length: 15 residues. In germline, CDR1 is MDHEN, CDR2 SYDVKM. As concerns this clonotype: Its antigen is still unknown.

Using a J-beta primer mix together with a sample-barcoded 5' primer, a second PCR was run for roughly 7 to 12 cycles. TCRdb fed the 5' RACE reads into MiXCR, producing one record per CDR3 protein. The sample has roughly 560,000 distinct CDR3 sequences; 24% are singletons. The sample was also reused in another study, on T cells of mothers and their children.

The sample consisted of blood. The genes are TRBV28 and TRBJ2-7; D possibly uses TRBD1 or TRBD2 (7 bases each). This receptor was taken from a boy aged 5-17 years in good health. The CDR3 nucleotides are TGTGCCAGCAGTTACGACAGGGAGGGCTCCTACGAGCAGTACTTC. As protein: CASSYDREGSYEQYF.